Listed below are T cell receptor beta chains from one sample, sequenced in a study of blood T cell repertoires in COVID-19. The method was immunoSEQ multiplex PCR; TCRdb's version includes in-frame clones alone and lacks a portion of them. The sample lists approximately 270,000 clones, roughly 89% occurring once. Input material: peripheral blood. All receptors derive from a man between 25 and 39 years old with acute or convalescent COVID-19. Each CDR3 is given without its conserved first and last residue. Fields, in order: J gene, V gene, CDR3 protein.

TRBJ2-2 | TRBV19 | ASTARSGELF
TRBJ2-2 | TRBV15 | ATSPRGLAGGRTGELF
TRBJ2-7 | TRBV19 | ASRGRGLYEQY
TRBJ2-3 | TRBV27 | ATAGTSIGTQY
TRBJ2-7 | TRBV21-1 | ASSGRLGLAQHEQY
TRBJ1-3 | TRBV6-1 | ASSEAPDISGNTIY
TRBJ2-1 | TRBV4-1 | ASSPRYWAMDEQF
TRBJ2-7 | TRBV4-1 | ASSQDQRGGREQY
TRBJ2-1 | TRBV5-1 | ASSLVAGSNEQF
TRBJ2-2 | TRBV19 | ASSFPQGFGELF
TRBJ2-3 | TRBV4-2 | ASSLLGLAGTDTQY
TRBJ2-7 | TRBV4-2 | ASSQEFTSRYEQY
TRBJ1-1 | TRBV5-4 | ASSPQGSSEAF
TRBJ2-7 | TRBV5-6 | ASSPRGPYEQY
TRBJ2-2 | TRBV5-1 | ASSFTTQGSANTGELF